Listed here are 18 T cell receptor beta chains from one sample, sequenced in a study of OX40 agonist ivuxolimab in advanced cancers. Profiled with immunoSEQ multiplex PCR; TCRdb holds only in-frame clones, not every one. The data contain fewer than 100,000 clones, approximately 80% of them singletons. The sequencing here drew on CD4+ or CD8+ T cells sorted from blood, taken in a trial of the OX40 agonist ivuxolimab. All receptors derive from an adult with an advanced solid tumor such as melanoma, head and neck, liver or kidney cancer.

Written as DNA, the CDR3 is TGTGCCAGCAGTTTTTCCCCCGGGGAGCTGTTTTTT. This codes for CASSFSPGELFF. This chain joins TRBV6-6 and TRBJ2-2; no reliable D call. Germline lookup yields CDR1 MNHNY and CDR2 SVGAGI (reference sequence). CDR3 length: 12 amino acids. V lost 4 bases and J 6 bases, leaving 6 bases between the germline ends.

V usage is TRBV15 and J usage is TRBJ2-1; D not resolved. V was shortened by 3 bases and J by 6 bases, with 9 bases between the two germline ends. This CDR3 has 13 amino acids. Germline CDR1 and CDR2: LNHNV and YYDKDF (reference sequence). The CDR3 coding sequence is TGTGCCACCAGCAGCGGGTTACCCAATGAGCAGTTCTTC. Protein product: CATSSGLPNEQFF.

This sequence joins TRBV6-5 and TRBJ1-5, with D perhaps matching TRBD1 (5 bases). V lost 2 bases and J lost 7, with 12 bases in between. CDR1 and CDR2 from the germline V gene are MNHEY and SVGAGI. The CDR3 extends over 14 amino acids. In DNA, the CDR3 is TGTGCCAGCAGTTACAGTGGGGCAGGGCAGCCCCAGCATTTT. It codes for CASSYSGAGQPQHF.

This chain uses TRBV5-5 with TRBJ2-7, with TRBD1 identical over 8 bases. Looked up from germline, CDR1 is SGHKS and CDR2 is YYEKEE (reference sequence). CDR3 length: 13 amino acids. J gave up 3 bases and V 3 bases, and 2 bases lay outside the gene matches. This chain's CDR3 is CASSSDRDYEQYV. CDR3 bases: TGTGCCAGCAGCTCGGACAGGGACTACGAGCAGTACGTC.

The chain carries TRBV18 and TRBJ2-1, with 12 bases matching TRBD2. Germline CDR1 and CDR2: KGHSH and LQKENI. There are 16 residues in the CDR3. V was pared by 1 base and J by 7 bases, with 5 bases of the junction left unmatched. CDR3 nucleotides: TGTGCCAGCTCACCACGTGGACTAGCGGGATCAAATGAGCAGTTCTTC. Its protein product is CASSPRGLAGSNEQFF.

V and J are TRBV15 and TRBJ2-5, with D possibly matching TRBD2 (6 bases). Germline CDR1 LNHNV, CDR2 YYDKDF (reference sequence). The CDR3 contains 15 residues. V lost 2 bases, J lost 4 bases, and 14 bases lay in between. The CDR3 coding sequence is TGTGCCACCAGCAGATCGGGGGAGGCGGGAGAGACCCAGTACTTC. This translates into CATSRSGEAGETQYF.

The genes are TRBV11-2 and TRBJ1-5; 9 nucleotides line up with TRBD1. The CDR3 has 13 residues. With 5 bases clipped from V and 6 bases from J, the junction kept 2 bases outside the gene matches. Germline CDR1 SGHAT, CDR2 FQNNGV. This CDR3 is CASSPDRGQPQHF. The CDR3 DNA reads as TGTGCCAGCAGCCCGGACAGGGGTCAGCCCCAGCATTTT. Full variable domain (rest looked up from reference TRBV11-2 and TRBJ1-5): EAGVAQSPRYKIIEKRQSVAFWCNPISGHATLYWYQQILGQGPKLLIQFQNNGVVDDSQLPKDRFSAERLKGVDSTLKIQPAKLEDSAVYLCASSPDRGQPQHFGDGTRLSIL.

V is TRBV5-4 and J is TRBJ1-3; a possible D gene is TRBD1 (5 bases). V was cut by 9 bases and J by 0 bases, with 16 bases left in between. This CDR3 region has 15 residues. Germline V gives CDR1 SGHNT, CDR2 YYREEE (reference sequence). CDR3 coding DNA: TGTGCCACCCATGCGGCGGGGGTCTCTGGAAACACCATATATTTT. It yields the protein CATHAAGVSGNTIYF. Complete variable domain (other parts from reference TRBV5-4 and TRBJ1-3): ETGVTQSPTHLIKTRGQQVTLRCSSQSGHNTVSWYQQALGQGPQFIFQYYREEENGRGNFPPRFSGLQFPNYSSELNVNALELDDSALYLCATHAAGVSGNTIYFGEGSWLTVV.

The chain recombines TRBV28 with TRBJ2-4; 16 nucleotides align to TRBD2. V was clipped by 1 base and J by 1 base; unmatched bases: 7. Germline V lookup: CDR1 MDHEN, CDR2 SYDVKM. The CDR3 length is 20 residues. CDR3 sequence: CASSLFGTSGGAAAKNIQYF. The CDR3 nucleotides are TGTGCCAGCAGTTTATTTGGGACTAGCGGGGGGGCGGCCGCCAAAAACATTCAGTACTTC.

This chain joins TRBV10-2 and TRBJ1-5, with 9 bases lining up with TRBD1. Germline trimming cut 2 bases from V and 6 bases from J; bases unmatched to any gene: 5. The V gene's germline CDR1 is WSHSY and CDR2 SAAADI. The CDR3 contains 15 residues. The CDR3 region is CASSEEDRGSQPQHF. CDR3 nucleotide sequence: TGCGCCAGCAGTGAGGAAGACAGGGGGAGTCAGCCCCAGCATTTT.

The chain employs TRBV28 and TRBJ2-6, with 8 bases aligning to TRBD1. In germline, CDR1 is MDHEN, CDR2 SYDVKM. Trimming took 6 bases from V and 2 from J; bases not matched to a gene: 3. The CDR3 spans 15 residues. This chain's CDR3 is CASSGGQAGANVLTF. CDR3 coding DNA: TGTGCCAGCAGCGGGGGACAGGCTGGGGCCAACGTCCTGACTTTC.

This clone was found once. This chain joins TRBV28 and TRBJ2-7, with 12 bases fitting TRBD2. The germline V gene encodes CDR1 MDHEN and CDR2 SYDVKM. The CDR3 loop spans 20 amino acids. V trimming: 3 bases; J trimming: 2 bases; junction bases outside the gene matches: 17. CDR3 sequence (DNA): TGTGCCAGCAGTTTCCTCGCCGCTAGCGGGAGGGCCGTCCCCCCCTACGAGCAGTACTTC. This encodes CASSFLAASGRAVPPYEQYF. Full variable domain (rest looked up from reference TRBV28 and TRBJ2-7): DVKVTQSSRYLVKRTGEKVFLECVQDMDHENMFWYRQDPGLGLRLIYFSYDVKMKEKGDIPEGYSVSREKKERFSLILESASTNQTSMYLCASSFLAASGRAVPPYEQYFGPGTRLTVT.

The V call is TRBV5-5, the J call TRBJ2-7; 7 nucleotides line up with TRBD1. The V gene end was trimmed by 0 bases and the J gene end by 2 bases; junction bases not matched to a gene: 8. This CDR3 has 16 amino acids. Germline CDR1 and CDR2: SGHKS and YYEKEE (reference sequence). The CDR3 DNA reads as TGTGCCAGCAGCTTGGGGACAGGACCCGTACCCTACGAGCAGTACGTC. Protein: CASSLGTGPVPYEQYV.

This clone has only a few counts. This chain joins TRBV9 and TRBJ1-1; D might be TRBD1 (5 bases). This CDR3 comprises 18 residues. The germline gives CDR1 SGDLS, CDR2 YYNGEE. V was shortened by 0 bases and J by 5 bases, with 23 bases between the two germline ends. Here the CDR3 reads CASSVVGGAASRPTEAFF. CDR3 DNA: TGTGCCAGCAGCGTAGTAGGAGGGGCGGCCTCGAGGCCAACTGAAGCTTTCTTT. The variable domain in full, completed from reference TRBV9 and TRBJ1-1, reads DSGVTQTPKHLITATGQRVTLRCSPRSGDLSVYWYQQSLDQGLQFLIQYYNGEERAKGNILERFSAQQFPDLHSELNLSSLELGDSALYFCASSVVGGAASRPTEAFFGQGTRLTVV.

The chain joins TRBV6-1 to TRBJ1-1, with a possible D match to TRBD1 (5 bases). V was shortened by 9 bases and J by 5 bases, with 19 bases between the two germline ends. CDR1 is MNHNS, CDR2 SASEGT, per germline. The CDR3 length is 14 residues. The DNA for the CDR3 is TGTGCCAGTAACCCCAGGGCGGGGCAGACTGAAGCTTTCTTT. Translation: CASNPRAGQTEAFF.

In its sample, this clone was seen once. The gene calls are TRBV5-5 and TRBJ1-2; D not resolved. Germline CDR1 SGHKS, CDR2 YYEKEE (reference sequence). Trimming stripped 4 bases from V and 1 base from J, with 8 bases between. There are 13 residues in the CDR3. This chain's CDR3 is CASSPGLNYGYTF. CDR3 nucleotide sequence: TGTGCCAGCAGCCCGGGTCTTAACTATGGCTACACCTTC.

The chain uses TRBV27 and TRBJ2-2; 8 bases fit TRBD2. Germline-derived CDR1 and CDR2 are MNHEY and SMNVEV (reference sequence). Trimming cost V 1 base and J 3 bases; bases outside gene matches: 4. This CDR3 has 16 residues. Here the CDR3 reads CASSLFGGDHTGELFF. The DNA for the CDR3 is TGTGCCAGCAGTTTATTCGGGGGGGATCACACCGGGGAGCTGTTTTTT.

The gene calls are TRBV7-2 and TRBJ2-2; 7 bases match TRBD1. After removal of 5 bases from V and 4 bases from J, the junction contained 10 bases not matched to a gene. The CDR3 runs to 16 residues. Germline lookup yields CDR1 SGHTA and CDR2 FQGNSA. CDR3 nucleotides: TGTGCCAGCAGCCTCAGACAGGGTAAAAGCACCGGGGAGCTGTTTTTT. It codes for CASSLRQGKSTGELFF.